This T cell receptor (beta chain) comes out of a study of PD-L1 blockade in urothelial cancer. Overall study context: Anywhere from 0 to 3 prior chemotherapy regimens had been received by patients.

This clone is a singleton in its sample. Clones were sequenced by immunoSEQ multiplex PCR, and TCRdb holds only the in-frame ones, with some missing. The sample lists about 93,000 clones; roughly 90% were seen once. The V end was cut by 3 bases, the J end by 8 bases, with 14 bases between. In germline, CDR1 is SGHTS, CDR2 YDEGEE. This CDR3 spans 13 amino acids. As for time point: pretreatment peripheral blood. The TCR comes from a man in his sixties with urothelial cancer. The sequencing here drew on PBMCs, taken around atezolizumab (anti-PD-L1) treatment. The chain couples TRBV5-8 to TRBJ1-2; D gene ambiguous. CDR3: CASSSTRFGGYTF. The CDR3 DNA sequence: TGTGCCAGCAGCTCAACCCGGTTCGGGGGCTACACCTTC. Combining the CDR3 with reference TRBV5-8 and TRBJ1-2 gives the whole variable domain EAGVTQSPTHLIKTRGQQATLRCSPISGHTSVYWYQQALGLGLQFLLWYDEGEERNRGNFPPRFSGRQFPNYSSELNVNALELEDSALYLCASSSTRFGGYTFGSGTRLTVV.